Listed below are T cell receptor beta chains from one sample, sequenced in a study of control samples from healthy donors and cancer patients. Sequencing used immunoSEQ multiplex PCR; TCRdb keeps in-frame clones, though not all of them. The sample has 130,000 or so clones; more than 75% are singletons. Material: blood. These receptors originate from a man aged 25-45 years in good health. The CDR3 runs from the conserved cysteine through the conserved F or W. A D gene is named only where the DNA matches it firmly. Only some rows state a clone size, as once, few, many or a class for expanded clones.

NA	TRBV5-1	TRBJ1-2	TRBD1	TGCGCCAGCAGCTTCGGACAGGGGGGCTACACCTTC	CASSFGQGGYTF
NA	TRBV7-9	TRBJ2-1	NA	TGTGCCAGCAGCTTAGCCGAGGGTGGTGAGCAGTTCTTC	CASSLAEGGEQFF
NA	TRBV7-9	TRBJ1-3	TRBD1	TGTGCCAGCAGTCCGGGGACAGGGCCCGGAAACACCATATATTTT	CASSPGTGPGNTIYF
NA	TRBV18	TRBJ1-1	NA	TGTGCCAGCTCACCACCTCAGGGGAACACTGAAGCTTTCTTT	CASSPPQGNTEAFF
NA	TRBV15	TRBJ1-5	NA	TGTGCCACCAGCAGAGTGGGGGGTGTTCAGCCCCAGCATTTT	CATSRVGGVQPQHF
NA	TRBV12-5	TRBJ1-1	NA	TGTGCTAGTGCCCTAAACACTGAAGCTTTCTTT	CASALNTEAFF
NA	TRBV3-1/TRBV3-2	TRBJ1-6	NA	TGTGCCAGCAGCCGGAAAAATTCACCCCTCCACTTT	CASSRKNSPLHF
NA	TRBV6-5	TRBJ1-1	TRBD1	TGTGCCAGCAGTTCACAGGGGCATATGAACACTGAAGCTTTCTTT	CASSSQGHMNTEAFF
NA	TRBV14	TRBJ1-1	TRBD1	TGTGCCAGCAGCCCGACAGGGTTGGACACTGAAGCTTTCTTT	CASSPTGLDTEAFF
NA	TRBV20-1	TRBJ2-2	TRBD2	TGCAGTGCTAGTAAGCGGGGCCGGACCGGGGAGCTGTTTTTT	CSASKRGRTGELFF
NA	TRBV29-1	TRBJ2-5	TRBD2	TGCAGCGTCGCTCTGACTAGCGGGATTGAGACCCAGTACTTC	CSVALTSGIETQYF
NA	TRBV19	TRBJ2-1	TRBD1	TGTGCCAGTAGTATAGTCCCGACAGGGGCAAATGAGCAGTTCTTC	CASSIVPTGANEQFF
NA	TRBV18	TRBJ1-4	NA	TGTGCCAGCTCACCAAGCAGCCACAATGAAAAACTGTTTTTT	CASSPSSHNEKLFF
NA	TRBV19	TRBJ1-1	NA	TGTGCCAGTAGTCCTTCGAGCGCGATTGCACTTGAAGCTTTCTTT	CASSPSSAIALEAFF
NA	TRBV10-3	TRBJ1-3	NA	TGTGCCACCCTAAGAGATTCCGGAAACACCATATATTTT	CATLRDSGNTIYF
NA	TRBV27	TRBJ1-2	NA	TGTGCCAGCAGTTTATCCCCGGCAAATAACTATGGCTACACCTTC	CASSLSPANNYGYTF
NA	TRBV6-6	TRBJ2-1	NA	TGTGCCAGCAGTTACGTAGGGGAAAATGAGCAGTTCTTC	CASSYVGENEQFF
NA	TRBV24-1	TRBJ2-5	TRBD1	TGTGCCACCAGTGATTCGGGGGACAGGGGGCTGGAGACCCAGTACTTC	CATSDSGDRGLETQYF
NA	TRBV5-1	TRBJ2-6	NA	TGCGCCAGCAGATCGGACGGCTCTGGGGCCAACGTCCTGACTTTC	CASRSDGSGANVLTF
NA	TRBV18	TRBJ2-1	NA	TGTGCCAGCTCACATGGGACATCCAGCTCCTACAATGAGCAGTTCTTC	CASSHGTSSSYNEQFF
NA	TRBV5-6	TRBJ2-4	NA	TGTGCCAGCAGCATTACTAGCAACAAAAACATTCAGTACTTC	CASSITSNKNIQYF
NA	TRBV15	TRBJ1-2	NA	TGTGCCACCAGCAGAGATCAGGGCGGCTACACCTTC	CATSRDQGGYTF
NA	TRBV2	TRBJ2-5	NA	TGTGCCAGCAGTGAATTCTACAGTCCAGTGAAAGAGACCCAGTACTTC	CASSEFYSPVKETQYF
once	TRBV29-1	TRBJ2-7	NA	TGCAGCGTTGAAGAGAACGGGAACTCCTACGAGCAGTACTTC	CSVEENGNSYEQYF
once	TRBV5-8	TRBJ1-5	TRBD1	TGTGCCAGCAGCAACGCGACAGGGAGACAGCCCCAGCATTTT	CASSNATGRQPQHF
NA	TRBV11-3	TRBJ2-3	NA	TGTGCCAGCAGCTTGGGGACCTACTCCGGAGATACGCAGTATTTT	CASSLGTYSGDTQYF
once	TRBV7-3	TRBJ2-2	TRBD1	TGTGCCAGCAGCTACGGGACAGGGGTAGACACCGGGGAGCTGTTTTTT	CASSYGTGVDTGELFF
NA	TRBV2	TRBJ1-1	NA	TGTGCCACGACTGAGGGGGGGAACACTGAAGCTTTCTTT	CATTEGGNTEAFF
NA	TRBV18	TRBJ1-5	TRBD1	TGTGCCAGCTCACCGGGGACAGGGATTAGCAATCAGCCCCAGCATTTT	CASSPGTGISNQPQHF
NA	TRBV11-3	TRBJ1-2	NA	TGTGCCAGCAGCTTAGACAGATATGGCTACACCTTC	CASSLDRYGYTF
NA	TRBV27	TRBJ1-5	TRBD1	TGTGCCAGCAGCCCGGGACAGGGGGCAGTTCAGCCCCAGCATTTT	CASSPGQGAVQPQHF
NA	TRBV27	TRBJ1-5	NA	TGTGCCAGCAGTTTAGGCGCAGGGTTAAATCAGCCCCAGCATTTT	CASSLGAGLNQPQHF
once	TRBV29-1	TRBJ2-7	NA	TGCAGCGTTGATTTTTCAGGATCCCTGGGGGAGCAGTACTTC	CSVDFSGSLGEQYF
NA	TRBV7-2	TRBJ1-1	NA	TGTGCCAGCAGCGTAGACACTAACACTGAAGCTTTCTTT	CASSVDTNTEAFF
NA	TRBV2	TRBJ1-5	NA	TGTGCCAGCATTCCCACCCGGAATAGCAATCAGCCCCAGCATTTT	CASIPTRNSNQPQHF
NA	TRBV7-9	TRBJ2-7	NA	TGTGCCAGCAGCGGGGGATCCTACGAGCAGTACTTC	CASSGGSYEQYF
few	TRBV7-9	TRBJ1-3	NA	TGTGCCAGCAGCGTACCCCAGTCTAGCGGCTCTGGAAACACCATATATTTT	CASSVPQSSGSGNTIYF
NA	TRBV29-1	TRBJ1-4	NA	TGCAGCGTTACAGGGCGAAGGGGTGAAAAACTGTTTTTT	CSVTGRRGEKLFF
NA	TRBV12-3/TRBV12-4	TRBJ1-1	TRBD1	TGTGCCAGCAGGCTCGACAGGGCCGCTGAAGCTTTCTTT	CASRLDRAAEAFF
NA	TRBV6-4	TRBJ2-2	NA	TGTGCCAGCGGCAGGGAGCCGAACACCGGGGAGCTGTTTTTT	CASGREPNTGELFF
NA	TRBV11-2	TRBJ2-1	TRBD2	TGTGCCAGCAGCTTAGATTTGTGGGCCGGGACTAGCGGTGAGCAGTTCTTC	CASSLDLWAGTSGEQFF
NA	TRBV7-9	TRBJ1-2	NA	TGTGCCAGCAGCTTAAATGTCGGTACGGGCTATGGCTACACCTTC	CASSLNVGTGYGYTF
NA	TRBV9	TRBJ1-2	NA	TGTGCCAGCAGCGTAGTTGACAGCACTTCCTATGGCTACACCTTC	CASSVVDSTSYGYTF
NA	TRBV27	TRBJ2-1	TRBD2	TGTGCCAGCAGTTTAAGCGGGGGTCAGTACAATGAGCAGTTCTTC	CASSLSGGQYNEQFF
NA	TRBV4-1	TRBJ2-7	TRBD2	TGCGCCAGCAGCCAAGGGGACGGGGGGTTCGTGGACGAGCAGTACTTC	CASSQGDGGFVDEQYF
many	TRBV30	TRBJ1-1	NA	TGTGCCTGGTCCGACTTCCGGCCGAACACTGAAGCTTTCTTT	CAWSDFRPNTEAFF
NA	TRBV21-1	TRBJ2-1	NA	TGTGCCAGCAGAAAAACGGGACTAGCGGGGGGTATTGAGCAGTTCTTC	CASRKTGLAGGIEQFF
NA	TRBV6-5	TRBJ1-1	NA	TGTGCCAGCAGCCGGGACTTAAAGAACACTGAAGCTTTCTTT	CASSRDLKNTEAFF
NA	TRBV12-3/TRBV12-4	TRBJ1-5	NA	TGTGCCAGCAGTTTCGGAAGGGGTCAGCCCCAGCATTTT	CASSFGRGQPQHF
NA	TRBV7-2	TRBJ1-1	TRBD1	TGTGCCAGCAGCTGGACAGGTAACACTGAAGCTTTCTTT	CASSWTGNTEAFF
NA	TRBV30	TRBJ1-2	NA	TGTGCCTGGAGTCAGACGAACTATGGCTACACCTTC	CAWSQTNYGYTF
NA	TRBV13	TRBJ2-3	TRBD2	TGTGCCAGCAGCTTAGAGCTAGCGGGGGCAGATACGCAGTATTTT	CASSLELAGADTQYF
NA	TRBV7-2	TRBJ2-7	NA	TGTGCCAGCAGCGGGACCGTAGCCGGGGAGCAGTACTTC	CASSGTVAGEQYF
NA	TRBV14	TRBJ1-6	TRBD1	TGTGCCAGCAGCCACCCCGGGACAGGGGGCGACTCACCCCTCCACTTT	CASSHPGTGGDSPLHF
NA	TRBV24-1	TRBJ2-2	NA	TGTGCCACCAACACAGGATACACCGGGGAGCTGTTTTTT	CATNTGYTGELFF
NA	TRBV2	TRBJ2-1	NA	TGTGCCAGCACCTCTAGGAGCTCCTACAATGAGCAGTTCTTC	CASTSRSSYNEQFF
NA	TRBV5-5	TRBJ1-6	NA	TGTGCCAGCAGCTCACGCCTACAGGGTTCCTATAATTCACCCCTCCACTTT	CASSSRLQGSYNSPLHF
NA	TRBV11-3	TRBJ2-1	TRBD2	TGTGCCAGCAGCTTTACGACAGCGGGGGACAATGAGCAGTTCTTC	CASSFTTAGDNEQFF
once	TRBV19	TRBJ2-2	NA	TGTGCCAGTAGTATGAGAGTAACCGGGGAGCTGTTTTTT	CASSMRVTGELFF
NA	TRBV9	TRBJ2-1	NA	TGTGCCAGCAGCGTAGGGCCCGGGACTTTCAATGAGCAGTTCTTC	CASSVGPGTFNEQFF